What follows are 5 T cell receptor beta chains derived from one specimen sequenced in a study of blood T cells in healthy people across ages. For the second PCR, which ran for about 6 to 11 cycles, a sample-barcoded 5' primer and a J-beta primer mix were used. TCRdb redid the calling of the 5' RACE reads with MiXCR, one entry per CDR3 protein. This sample has about 780,000 distinct CDR3 sequences, with about half found just once. What was sequenced was blood. These receptors were taken from an elderly man in good health.

The chain combines TRBV27 with TRBJ2-5; D not certain. The V end was cut by 6 bases, the J end by 5 bases, with 19 bases between. The CDR3 covers 15 residues. From germline, CDR1 is MNHEY and CDR2 SMNVEV (reference sequence). The CDR3: CASSPTLLSPETQYF. CDR3 in DNA: TGTGCCAGCAGCCCCACTCTCCTGAGCCCCGAGACCCAGTACTTC.

The chain employs TRBV11-2 and TRBJ2-5, with a weak D call TRBD2 (5 bases). This CDR3 has 16 residues. V lost 1 base and J 2 bases, leaving 14 bases between the germline ends. Germline V lookup: CDR1 SGHAT, CDR2 FQNNGV. CDR3 sequence reads: CASSLGIAPTQETQYF. The CDR3 nucleotides read TGTGCCAGCAGCTTAGGGATAGCGCCTACACAAGAGACCCAGTACTTC.

In this sample, this clonotype turned up a few times. V and J are TRBV29-1 and TRBJ2-7; TRBD1 matches at 8 bases. The V and J ends lost 6 bases and 2 bases, in that order; junction bases with no gene match: 6. The V gene's germline CDR1 is SQVTM and CDR2 ANQGSEA. The CDR3 consists of 13 residues. The DNA of the CDR3 is TGCAGCGTCGGGGACAGGAGAACCTACGAGCAGTACTTC. It specifies CSVGDRRTYEQYF.

The count of this clonotype is one. The J gene is TRBJ2-1, the V gene TRBV28, with D unclear. The ends were cut back, 5 bases at V and 7 bases at J, with 12 bases in the middle. CDR3 size: 13 residues. Germline V gives CDR1 MDHEN, CDR2 SYDVKM. CDR3 in DNA: TGTGCCAGCAGTATTTCGGCTTTAAATGAGCAGTTCTTC. Translated: CASSISALNEQFF.

The gene calls are TRBV6-5 and TRBJ1-1, with a tentative D call TRBD1 (5 bases). V shed 4 bases and J shed 1 base, with 7 bases lying between them. Germline values: CDR1 MNHEY, CDR2 SVGAGI. The CDR3 spans 13 residues. CDR3 sequence (DNA): TGTGCCAGCAGTTCGGACAAGAACACTGAAGCTTTCTTT. This encodes CASSSDKNTEAFF.